One and the same sample provided the 14 T cell receptor beta chains below, sequenced in a study of blood T cells in healthy people across ages. The authors ran a second PCR of about 7 to 11 cycles using a sample-barcoded 5' primer and a J-beta primer mix. TCRdb passed the 5' RACE reads through MiXCR, listing each CDR3 protein once. The sample has 1.2 million to 1.5 million distinct CDR3 sequences, approximately 63% seen once. Material: blood. The receptor set was obtained from a man aged 18 to 30 in good health.

The rearrangement uses TRBV20-1 and TRBJ2-4; 7 nucleotides line up with TRBD2. The V and J ends lost 0 bases and 6 bases, in that order; junction bases with no gene match: 2. Germline-derived CDR1 and CDR2 are DFQATT and SNEGSKA (reference sequence). CDR3 length: 13 amino acids. CDR3 in DNA: TGCAGTGCTAGAGAGGCGGGAGTAAACATTCAGTACTTC. The encoded protein is CSAREAGVNIQYF.

The V and J genes are TRBV6-1 and TRBJ2-7; no clear D gene. Looked up from germline, CDR1 is MNHNS and CDR2 is SASEGT. This CDR3 spans 14 amino acids. The germline V and J ends were trimmed by 7 bases and 4 bases, with 17 bases remaining between them. The CDR3 DNA reads TGTGCCAGCAAGTCAGCACACCCACAGTACGAGCAGTACTTC. Protein sequence: CASKSAHPQYEQYF.

This clonotype was seen just once. This rearrangement joins TRBV6-2 or TRBV6-3 to TRBJ1-2, with D unclear. Germline assignment: CDR1 MNHEY and CDR2 SVGEGT. Trimming pared 6 bases from V and 2 bases from J, leaving 13 bases between. This CDR3 has 14 residues. DNA of the CDR3: TGTGCCAGCAGGGATACCCAGGAGAACTATGGCTACACCTTC. This gives the protein CASRDTQENYGYTF.

The chain carries TRBV12-3 or TRBV12-4 and TRBJ2-1; no clear D. V lost 6 bases and J 6 bases, leaving 9 bases between the germline ends. The CDR3 has 12 amino acids. The CDR3 DNA reads TGTGCCAGCAGGAGGAGAAGCAATGAGCAGTTCTTC. Residues: CASRRRSNEQFF.

This clonotype was seen once. V and J are TRBV27 and TRBJ1-1; a possible D gene is TRBD1 (5 bases). Germline values: CDR1 MNHEY, CDR2 SMNVEV (reference sequence). V dropped 2 bases and J dropped 6 bases, with 13 bases sitting between them. The CDR3 totals 14 residues. As DNA, the CDR3 is TGTGCCAGCAGTTTACTCCCGGGGGGTCCTGAAGCTTTCTTT. This codes for CASSLLPGGPEAFF.

V gene TRBV7-8 combines with J gene TRBJ2-1, with a tentative D call TRBD2 (6 bases). The J call is in doubt because the DNA end fits TRBJ2-7 better. The CDR3 loop spans 18 amino acids. Germline CDR1 reads SGHVS; CDR2 reads FQNEAQ. Written as DNA, the CDR3 is TGTGCCAGCAGCTTAGCGGAGGTGGGGGGAGAAGGCTACAATGAGCAGTACTTC. Its translation is CASSLAEVGGEGYNEQYF.

This clonotype appeared a few times. CDR3 coding DNA: TGTGCCAGCAGTTCACAGGGAGTCTGGAGGGATAATTCACCCCTCCACTTT. This sequence encodes CASSSQGVWRDNSPLHF. The chain recombines TRBV27 with TRBJ1-6, with D possibly matching TRBD1 (6 bases). Germline V gene lookup returns CDR1 MNHEY and CDR2 SMNVEV (reference sequence). There are 17 residues in the CDR3. V was pared by 4 bases and J by 5 bases, with 18 bases between.

In this sample, this clonotype turned up once. V and J are TRBV12-3 or TRBV12-4 and TRBJ1-1; D unclear. The CDR3 is 13 amino acids. The V end was cut by 0 bases, the J end by 7 bases, with 9 bases between. DNA for the CDR3: TGTGCCAGCAGTTTAGCAAACAGAGATGAAGCTTTCTTT. It is translated as CASSLANRDEAFF.

This chain joins TRBV4-3 and TRBJ2-6; D not certain. The CDR3 loop spans 16 amino acids. Trimming took off 1 base at V and 2 bases at J, with 9 bases between the two ends. Germline loops: CDR1 LGHNA, CDR2 YSLEER. This CDR3 is CASSQGALPGANVLTF. CDR3 in DNA: TGCGCCAGCAGCCAAGGGGCGCTCCCTGGGGCCAACGTCCTGACTTTC.

The V call is TRBV7-8, the J call TRBJ2-7, with D unclear. V lost 2 bases and J lost 2, with 10 bases in between. The CDR3 covers 14 residues. In germline, CDR1 is SGHVS, CDR2 FQNEAQ. CDR3 sequence reads: CASSLRTDPYEQYF. CDR3 DNA: TGTGCCAGCAGCTTACGCACCGATCCCTACGAGCAGTACTTC.

The chain is built from TRBV3-1 and TRBJ2-5; 7 nucleotides align to TRBD2. This CDR3 spans 15 amino acids. Losses at the gene ends were 3 bases for V and 11 bases for J; bases not matched to a gene: 15. CDR1 is LGHDT and CDR2 is YNNKEL in the germline V gene (reference sequence). The DNA for the CDR3 is TGTGCCAGCAGCCATTTTCGCGGGGGAGTAAATGAGCAGTACTTC. Encoded protein: CASSHFRGGVNEQYF.

J is TRBJ1-2 and V is TRBV5-1; D is ambiguous. The V end was cut by 5 bases, the J end by 3 bases, with 14 bases between. Germline V gene sequence: CDR1 SGHRS, CDR2 YFSETQ. The CDR3 has 14 residues. In nucleotides, the CDR3 is TGCGCCAGCAGATTTATCGGAATGGACTATGGCTACACCTTC. It yields the protein CASRFIGMDYGYTF.

The chain couples TRBV15 to TRBJ2-1; D possibly corresponds to TRBD2 (5 bases). Deletions cut 1 base from V and 0 bases from J, with 7 bases between. The CDR3 has 15 amino acids. Per the germline V gene, CDR1 is LNHNV and CDR2 is YYDKDF (reference sequence). The CDR3 DNA reads as TGTGCCACCAGCAGAGTCGGGATCTCCTACAATGAGCAGTTCTTC. As protein: CATSRVGISYNEQFF.

This sequence joins TRBV29-1 and TRBJ2-7, with a tentative D call TRBD1 (6 bases). Germline V gene lookup returns CDR1 SQVTM and CDR2 ANQGSEA. V gave up 4 bases and J gave up 6 bases, with 13 bases separating them. This CDR3 region has 12 residues. CDR3 nucleotide sequence: TGCAGCGTTGCTAGACAGGAAGCCGAGCAGTACTTC. Translation gives CSVARQEAEQYF.